The 26 T cell receptor beta chains in this list originate from one sample, sequenced in a study of shared clonotypes between healthy human individuals (TCRdb year 2020). The library was made by the immunoSEQ multiplex PCR assay. Sourced from immuneACCESS, this table was stored by TCRdb with only in-frame sequences that have V and J called. A share of the clones is absent; for the studies checked, an unresolved V gene accounts for under half, and the remainder has no known explanation. This sample holds about 470,000 clones; roughly 77% were observed only once. Roughly 13% of the sample is in the top ten clones. The sequencing input was PBMCs. The receptors were gathered from a woman in her thirties or forties in good health. Some clones in this sample may be carry-over from other donors' samples.

The chain carries TRBV27 and TRBJ2-7, with TRBD1 as a possible D gene (6 bases). The CDR3 extends over 16 amino acids. V was cut by 5 bases and J by 4 bases, with 21 bases left in between. Germline-derived CDR1 and CDR2 are MNHEY and SMNVEV (reference sequence). The CDR3: CASSPTGGLPEYEQYF. In DNA form, the CDR3 reads TGTGCCAGCAGTCCCACTGGGGGCCTCCCCGAATACGAGCAGTACTTC.

The chain joins TRBV19 to TRBJ1-5; D not certain. Looked up from germline, CDR1 is LNHDA and CDR2 is SQIVND (reference sequence). Trimming removed 3 bases at V and 6 bases at J, with 9 bases between. The CDR3 length is 13 residues. CDR3 sequence reads: CASSINPVQPQHF. CDR3 coding DNA: TGTGCCAGTAGTATTAATCCGGTTCAGCCCCAGCATTTT. The full variable domain, completed using reference TRBV19 and TRBJ1-5, is DGGITQSPKYLFRKEGQNVTLSCEQNLNHDAMYWYRQDPGQGLRLIYYSQIVNDFQKGDIAEGYSVSREKKESFPLTVTSAQKNPTAFYLCASSINPVQPQHFGDGTRLSIL.

The chain is built from TRBV27 and TRBJ2-1, with TRBD2 matching 12 bases. After removal of 3 bases from V and 5 bases from J, the junction contained 8 bases not matched to a gene. The CDR3 contains 17 residues. Germline V gene data show CDR1 as MNHEY and CDR2 as SMNVEV (reference sequence). CDR3 sequence reads: CASSFFGLAGKNNEQFF. The CDR3 region has the DNA TGTGCCAGCAGTTTCTTCGGACTAGCGGGGAAAAACAATGAGCAGTTCTTC.

This chain connects TRBV18 to TRBJ1-4; D not certain. CDR3 length: 12 amino acids. In germline, CDR1 is KGHSH, CDR2 LQKENI. Trimming left V 6 bases short and J 3 bases short, with 5 bases between. The CDR3 DNA follows: TGTGCCAGCTCCCGATCTAATGAAAAACTGTTTTTT. Amino acid sequence: CASSRSNEKLFF.

V usage is TRBV6-4 and J usage is TRBJ2-7; 8 positions match TRBD1. Germline CDR1 MRHNA, CDR2 SNTAGT. The CDR3 runs to 14 residues. V lost 6 bases to trimming and J lost 4 bases; unmatched junction nucleotides: 8. The DNA for the CDR3 is TGTGCCAGCAGCCCAGACAGGGGTTCTTACGAGCAGTACTTC. Protein sequence: CASSPDRGSYEQYF.

The V call is TRBV11-2, the J call TRBJ2-7; 9 nucleotides line up with TRBD1. The CDR3 totals 15 residues. Germline lookup yields CDR1 SGHAT and CDR2 FQNNGV. V lost 6 bases to trimming and J lost 4 bases; unmatched junction nucleotides: 10. For the CDR3, the DNA is TGTGCCAGCAGTATTACAGGGGGCGCGCAGTACGAGCAGTACTTC. The encoded protein is CASSITGGAQYEQYF.

The chain couples TRBV19 to TRBJ1-2, with TRBD1 identical over 11 bases. The germline V gene has CDR1 LNHDA and CDR2 SQIVND (reference sequence). V gave up 6 bases and J gave up 1 base; unmatched junction bases: 4. There are 15 residues in the CDR3. The CDR3 spells CASSAGTGGNYGYTF. The CDR3 region has the DNA TGTGCCAGTAGCGCCGGGACAGGGGGTAACTATGGCTACACCTTC.

This clone has a handful of counts. This chain uses TRBV7-9 with TRBJ2-7, with D possibly being TRBD1 or TRBD2 (5 bases each). Germline V CDR1 and CDR2: SEHNR, FQNEAQ (reference sequence). Trimming took off 4 bases at V and 13 bases at J, with 11 bases between the two ends. The CDR3 extends over 10 amino acids. The CDR3 here is CASSSPGAYF. CDR3 DNA: TGTGCCAGCAGCTCGCCCGGGGCCTACTTC. Full variable domain (remainder filled in from reference TRBV7-9 and TRBJ2-7): DTGVSQNPRHKITKRGQNVTFRCDPISEHNRLYWYRQTLGQGPEFLTYFQNEAQLEKSRLLSDRFSAERPKGSFSTLEIQRTEQGDSAMYLCASSSPGAYFGPGTRLTVT.

About this clone: An end of the junction does not agree with germline; a read error may underlie this. The J gene is TRBJ2-1, the V gene TRBV6-5; 14 nucleotides line up with TRBD2. The V gene's germline CDR1 is MNHEY and CDR2 SVGAGI. The CDR3 loop spans 14 amino acids. The CDR3 is CASSPGTSGSEEFF. CDR3 nucleotide sequence: TGTGCCAGCAGTCCCGGGACTAGCGGGAGTGAGGAGTTCTTC.

The gene calls are TRBV18 and TRBJ2-1; D is unclear. Trimming stripped 3 bases from V and 0 bases from J, with 9 bases between. CDR3 length equals 15 residues. CDR1 KGHSH and CDR2 LQKENI come from the germline V gene. CDR3 DNA sequence: TGTGCCAGCTCACCCTTAGATACCTCCTACAATGAGCAGTTCTTC. Translation gives CASSPLDTSYNEQFF.

This chain joins TRBV4-1 and TRBJ2-1; the D gene is possibly TRBD2 (6 bases). Trimming took off 8 bases at V and 0 bases at J, with 8 bases between the two ends. The V gene's germline CDR1 is MGHRA and CDR2 YSYEKL. The CDR3 totals 13 residues. CDR3 coding DNA: TGCGCCAGCGGGAGGAGCTCCTACAATGAGCAGTTCTTC. Translated: CASGRSSYNEQFF.

Points on this clone: This sequence is one base from a far larger clone and is likely a read error. The chain uses TRBV10-2 and TRBJ1-2, with no clear D. This CDR3 is built from 14 residues. V was cut by 3 bases and J by 0 bases, with 8 bases left in between. The germline V gene encodes CDR1 WSHSY and CDR2 SAAADI. The chain's CDR3 is CASSEVVSNYGYTF. The CDR3 region has the DNA TGCGCCAGCAGTGAAGTGGTCTCTAACTATGGCTACACCTTC.

A single count supports this clone. The genes are TRBV10-2 and TRBJ2-2, with 8 positions matching TRBD1. The germline V gene encodes CDR1 WSHSY and CDR2 SAAADI. J lost 6 bases, V lost 5 bases, and 5 bases had no gene match. The CDR3 has 14 residues. The CDR3 DNA reads TGCGCCAGCAGTCCGACAGGGGAAGCCGGGGAGCTGTTTTTT. Protein product: CASSPTGEAGELFF.

This clone was observed many times. This chain connects TRBV4-3 to TRBJ1-3; no reliable D call. The V end lost 1 base, the J end lost 9 bases, and 7 bases lay between the germline ends. The CDR3 loop spans 12 amino acids. Germline CDR1 reads LGHNA; CDR2 reads YSLEER. The CDR3 bases are TGCGCCAGCAGCCAAGGAGGCGGCACCATATATTTT. Translating gives CASSQGGGTIYF.

The gene calls are TRBV7-2 and TRBJ2-5, with D possibly matching TRBD1 (5 bases). The germline gives CDR1 SGHTA, CDR2 FQGNSA. The V gene lost 5 bases and the J gene lost 3 bases, with 10 bases spanning the gap. The CDR3 has 13 amino acids. CDR3 sequence reads: CASSLRTKETQYF. The CDR3 nucleotides read TGTGCCAGCAGCCTCCGGACAAAAGAGACCCAGTACTTC.

This clone was seen a single time. The chain employs TRBV5-1 and TRBJ2-1, with 9 positions matching TRBD2. V was clipped by 0 bases and J by 8 bases; unmatched bases: 6. The CDR3 sequence is 15 residues long. Germline V lookup: CDR1 SGHRS, CDR2 YFSETQ. CDR3 nucleotides: TGCGCCAGCAGCTTGGGAGGGACTAGCTTTGATGAGCAGTTCTTC. Its protein is CASSLGGTSFDEQFF.

The chain employs TRBV5-4 and TRBJ2-2, with TRBD2 matching over 11 bases. The CDR3 covers 16 residues. V was clipped by 3 bases and J by 4 bases; unmatched bases: 5. Per germline, CDR1 SGHNT and CDR2 YYREEE (reference sequence). The chain's CDR3 is CASSSLAGGSTGELFF. DNA for the CDR3: TGTGCCAGCAGCTCTCTAGCGGGAGGTTCCACCGGGGAGCTGTTTTTT.

Concerning this clone: Only one base separates this from a far larger clonotype, so it likely reflects a read error. Other DNA variants within this sample encode the same CDR3. V is TRBV1 and J is TRBJ2-7; TRBD2, the table's D call, was not compared with the DNA. TRBV1 constitutes a pseudogene. The CDR3 consists of 18 residues. The CDR3 sequence: CTSSQEALAGDQPYEQYF. The CDR3 DNA reads TGCACCAGCAGCCAAGAGGCACTAGCGGGAGATCAACCTTACGAGCAATACTTC.

The chain combines TRBV4-3 with TRBJ1-2; no firm D call. This CDR3 is built from 16 residues. Germline V lookup: CDR1 LGHNA, CDR2 YSLEER. V lost 1 base to trimming and J lost 4 bases, with 16 bases between them. DNA for the CDR3: TGCGCCAGCAGCCAAGTCCTGGGCAGAGGGCTCTATGGCTACACCTTC. Its protein product is CASSQVLGRGLYGYTF.

The chain combines TRBV29-1 with TRBJ2-3; D assignment may be TRBD1 or TRBD2 (6 bases each). The CDR3 sequence is 14 residues long. CDR1 and CDR2 from the germline V gene are SQVTM and ANQGSEA. V lost 7 bases and J 4 bases, leaving 18 bases between the germline ends. CDR3 DNA: TGCAGCGGAGCGAAGGGGGGCGCAGCAGATACGCAGTATTTT. This encodes CSGAKGGAADTQYF.

The chain employs TRBV5-4 and TRBJ1-6; weak D call: TRBD1 (5 bases). The V gene lost 0 bases and the J gene lost 9 bases, with 13 bases spanning the gap. The CDR3 totals 15 residues. Germline V gives CDR1 SGHNT, CDR2 YYREEE (reference sequence). The CDR3 protein is CASSLGGQGSSPLHF. The CDR3 bases are TGTGCCAGCAGCTTGGGGGGCCAGGGTAGTTCACCCCTCCACTTT.

The chain recombines TRBV19 with TRBJ2-7; 7 nucleotides line up with TRBD1. This CDR3 has 15 residues. CDR1 and CDR2 from the germline V gene are LNHDA and SQIVND (reference sequence). V shed 6 bases, J shed 6 bases, and the junction held 14 bases outside the gene matches. CDR3 bases: TGTGCCAGTAGGGACCCGGGACAGCCGATTTCCGAGCAGTACTTC. Translation gives CASRDPGQPISEQYF.

The table lists this clone with a count of one. The genes are TRBV7-8 and TRBJ1-5, with a weak D call TRBD1 (5 bases). The CDR3 consists of 14 residues. V gave up 6 bases and J gave up 3 bases, with 12 bases separating them. Germline V gene data show CDR1 as SGHVS and CDR2 as FQNEAQ. CDR3 coding DNA: TGTGCCAGCAGTTTTGGACATCCCAATCAGCCCCAGCATTTT. Translated: CASSFGHPNQPQHF.

This clone was picked up one time. This chain connects TRBV9 to TRBJ2-1; 11 positions agree with TRBD2. V was pared by 0 bases and J by 8 bases, with 7 bases of the junction left unmatched. The CDR3 totals 16 residues. Germline lookup yields CDR1 SGDLS and CDR2 YYNGEE. The DNA of the CDR3 is TGTGCCAGCAGCGTAGGGTTAGCGGGAGGGCAGGATGAGCAGTTCTTC. It codes for CASSVGLAGGQDEQFF.

The J gene is TRBJ2-5, the V gene TRBV18; 7 bases align to TRBD1. Germline V gives CDR1 KGHSH, CDR2 LQKENI. The CDR3 extends over 16 amino acids. With V trimmed by 1 base and J by 0 bases, 5 bases remained unmatched. The CDR3, as DNA: TGTGCCAGCTCACCACTCACAGGGGCGTACCAAGAGACCCAGTACTTC. Protein: CASSPLTGAYQETQYF.

CDR3 sequence (DNA): TGTGCCAGCAGCTTCGCCCAGGGCACTGAAGCTTTCTTT. Translation gives CASSFAQGTEAFF. The chain joins TRBV7-9 to TRBJ1-1, with a possible D match to TRBD1 (5 bases). The V gene lost 3 bases and the J gene lost 4 bases, with 9 bases spanning the gap. Germline-derived CDR1 and CDR2 are SEHNR and FQNEAQ (reference sequence). The CDR3 has 13 residues.